The present T cell receptor (beta chain) was sequenced within a study of blood T cell repertoires in COVID-19. Study details: Sites across the United States, Italy and Spain contributed samples from acute and convalescent COVID-19. PBMCs, B-cell-depleted T cells, or T cells were the source of the cDNA or gDNA that made up the material.

In the original analysis: How many nucleated cells were present was estimated from reference gene primer amplification. TCRdb keeps only in-frame clones here, not all; method: immunoSEQ multiplex PCR. V, J and clone size reflect that table, while D and trimming were determined from the DNA. The table has about 200,000 clones, roughly 75% seen once; the top ten hold about 5.5%. Sequenced sample: peripheral blood. The clonotype was recovered from a woman aged 65 to 85 with acute or convalescent COVID-19.

DNA of the CDR3: TGTGCCACCAGTGACCCGACCGGGACAGGGCATGGCTACACCTTC. Its protein is CATSDPTGTGHGYTF. V usage is TRBV24-1 and J usage is TRBJ1-2, with TRBD1 matching 9 bases. CDR3 length: 15 amino acids. V lost 4 bases and J lost 6; bases outside the gene matches: 8. Germline loops: CDR1 KGHDR, CDR2 SFDVKD.